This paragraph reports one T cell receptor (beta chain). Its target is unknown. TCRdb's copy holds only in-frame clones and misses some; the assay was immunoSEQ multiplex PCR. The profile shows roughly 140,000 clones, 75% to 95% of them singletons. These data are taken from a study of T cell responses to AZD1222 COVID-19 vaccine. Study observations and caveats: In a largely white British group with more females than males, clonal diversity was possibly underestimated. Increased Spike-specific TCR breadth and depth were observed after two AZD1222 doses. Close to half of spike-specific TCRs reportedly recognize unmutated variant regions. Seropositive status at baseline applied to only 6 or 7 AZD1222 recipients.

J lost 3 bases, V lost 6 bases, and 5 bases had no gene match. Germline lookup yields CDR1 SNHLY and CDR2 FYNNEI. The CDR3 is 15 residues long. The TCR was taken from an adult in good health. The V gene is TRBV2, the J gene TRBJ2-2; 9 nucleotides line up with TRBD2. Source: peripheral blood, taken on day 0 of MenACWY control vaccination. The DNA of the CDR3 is TGTGCCAGCAGGGGTCTAGCGGGATACACCGGGGAGCTGTTTTTT. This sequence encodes CASRGLAGYTGELFF.